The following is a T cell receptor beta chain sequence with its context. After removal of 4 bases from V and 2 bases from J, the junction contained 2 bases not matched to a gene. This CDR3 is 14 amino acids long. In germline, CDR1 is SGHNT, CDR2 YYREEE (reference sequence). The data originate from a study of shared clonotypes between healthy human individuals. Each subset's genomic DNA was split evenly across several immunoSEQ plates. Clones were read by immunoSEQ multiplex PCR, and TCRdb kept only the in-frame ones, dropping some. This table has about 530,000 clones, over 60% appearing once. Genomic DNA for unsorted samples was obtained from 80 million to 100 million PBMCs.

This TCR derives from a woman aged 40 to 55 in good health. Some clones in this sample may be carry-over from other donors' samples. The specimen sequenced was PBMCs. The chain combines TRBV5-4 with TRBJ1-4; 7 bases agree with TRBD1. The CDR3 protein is CASSTQGTNEKLFF. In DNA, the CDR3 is TGTGCCAGCAGCACACAGGGGACTAATGAAAAACTGTTTTTT.